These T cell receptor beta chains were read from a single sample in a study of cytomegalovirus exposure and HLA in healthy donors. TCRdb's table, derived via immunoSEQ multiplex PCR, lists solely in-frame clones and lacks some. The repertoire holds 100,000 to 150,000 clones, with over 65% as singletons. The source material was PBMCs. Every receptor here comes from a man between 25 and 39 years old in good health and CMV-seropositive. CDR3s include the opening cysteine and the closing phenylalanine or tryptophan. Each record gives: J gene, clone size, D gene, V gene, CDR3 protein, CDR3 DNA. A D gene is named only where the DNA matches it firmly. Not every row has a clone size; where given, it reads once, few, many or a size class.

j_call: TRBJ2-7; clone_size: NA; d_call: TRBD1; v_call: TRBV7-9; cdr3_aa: CASSLEGLTGTSYEQYF; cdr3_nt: TGTGCCAGCAGCTTAGAGGGGCTGACAGGGACATCCTACGAGCAGTACTTC
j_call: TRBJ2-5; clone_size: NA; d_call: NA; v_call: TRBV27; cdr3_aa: CASTPYWGEETQYF; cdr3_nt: TGTGCCAGCACCCCCTATTGGGGGGAAGAGACCCAGTACTTC
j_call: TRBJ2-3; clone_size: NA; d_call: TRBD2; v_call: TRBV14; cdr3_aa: CASSRYVAGVGTDTQYF; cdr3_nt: TGTGCCAGCAGCCGATACGTAGCGGGAGTCGGGACAGATACGCAGTATTTT
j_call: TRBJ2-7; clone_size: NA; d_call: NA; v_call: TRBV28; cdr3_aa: CASSSSVYEQYF; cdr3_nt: TGTGCCAGCAGTTCCTCAGTGTACGAGCAGTACTTC
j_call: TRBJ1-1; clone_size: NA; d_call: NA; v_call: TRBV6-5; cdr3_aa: CASSYGRNTEAFF; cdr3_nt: TGTGCCAGCAGTTATGGGCGAAACACTGAAGCTTTCTTT
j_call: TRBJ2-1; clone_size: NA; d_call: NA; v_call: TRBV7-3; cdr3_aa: CASSLLQGNEQFF; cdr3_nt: TGTGCCAGCAGCTTACTCCAGGGGAATGAGCAGTTCTTC
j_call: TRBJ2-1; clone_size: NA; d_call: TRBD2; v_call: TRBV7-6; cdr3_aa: CASSFRTSGGHNEQFF; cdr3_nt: TGTGCCAGCAGCTTCAGGACTAGCGGAGGGCACAATGAGCAGTTCTTC
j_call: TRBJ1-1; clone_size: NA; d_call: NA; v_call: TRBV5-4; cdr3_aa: CASSSREATEAFF; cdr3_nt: TGTGCCAGCTCCTCCCGGGAGGCCACTGAAGCTTTCTTT
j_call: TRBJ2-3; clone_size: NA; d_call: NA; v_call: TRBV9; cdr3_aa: CASSPLGGMGFDTQYF; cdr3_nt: TGTGCCAGCAGCCCCCTGGGCGGGATGGGGTTTGATACGCAGTATTTT
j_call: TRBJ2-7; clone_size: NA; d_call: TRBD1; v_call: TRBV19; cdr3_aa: CASSIKGGRYEQYF; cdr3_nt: TGTGCCAGTAGTATCAAAGGGGGCAGGTACGAGCAGTACTTC
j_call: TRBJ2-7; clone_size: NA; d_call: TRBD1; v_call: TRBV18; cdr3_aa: CASSPGTQGEQYF; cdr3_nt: TGTGCCAGCTCACCTGGAACACAGGGGGAGCAGTACTTC
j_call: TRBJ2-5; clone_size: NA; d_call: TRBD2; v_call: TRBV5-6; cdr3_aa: CASSFTIGLATQETQYF; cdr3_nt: TGTGCCAGCAGCTTTACTATAGGACTAGCCACCCAAGAGACCCAGTACTTC
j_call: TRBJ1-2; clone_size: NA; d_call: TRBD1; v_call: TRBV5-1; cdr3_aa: CASSPDRPASYGYTF; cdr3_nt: TGCGCCAGCAGCCCGGACAGGCCGGCCTCCTATGGCTACACCTTC
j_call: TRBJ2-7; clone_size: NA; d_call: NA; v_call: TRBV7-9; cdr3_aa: CASSLAQGTSYEQYF; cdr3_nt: TGTGCCAGCAGCTTAGCGCAGGGAACCTCCTACGAGCAGTACTTC
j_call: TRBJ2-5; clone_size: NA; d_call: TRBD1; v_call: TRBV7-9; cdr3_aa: CASSSTGGGQTQYF; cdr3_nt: TGTGCCAGCAGCTCCACAGGGGGCGGACAGACCCAGTACTTC
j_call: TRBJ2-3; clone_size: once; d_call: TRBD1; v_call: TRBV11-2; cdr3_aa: CASSLRGLVVTDTQYF; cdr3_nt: TGTGCCAGCAGCTTGAGGGGGCTGGTGGTCACAGATACGCAGTATTTT
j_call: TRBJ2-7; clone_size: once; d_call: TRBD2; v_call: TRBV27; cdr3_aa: CASSSSGTSGRASF; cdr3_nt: TGTGCCAGCAGTTCATCCGGGACTAGCGGGAGGGCCAGTTTC
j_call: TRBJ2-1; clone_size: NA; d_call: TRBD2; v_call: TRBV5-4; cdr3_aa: CAISAFSGNYNEQFF; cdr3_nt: TGTGCCATCTCAGCCTTTAGCGGGAACTACAATGAGCAGTTCTTC
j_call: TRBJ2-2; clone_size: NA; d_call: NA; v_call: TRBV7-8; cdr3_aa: CASSLLSANTGELFF; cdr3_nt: TGTGCCAGCAGCTTACTCAGCGCGAACACCGGGGAGCTGTTTTTT
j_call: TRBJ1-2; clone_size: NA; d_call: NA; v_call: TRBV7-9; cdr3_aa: CASRVPLVGGYTF; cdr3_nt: TGTGCCAGCAGGGTTCCCCTTGTCGGGGGCTACACCTTC
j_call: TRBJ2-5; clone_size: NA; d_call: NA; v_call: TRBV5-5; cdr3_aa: CASSLGDQLRAQYF; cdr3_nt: TGTGCCAGCAGCTTGGGAGACCAGTTGAGGGCCCAGTACTTC
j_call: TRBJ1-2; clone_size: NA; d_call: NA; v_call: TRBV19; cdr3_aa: CASSIQQGSSYGYTF; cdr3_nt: TGTGCCAGTAGTATACAGCAGGGGTCTAGCTATGGCTACACCTTC
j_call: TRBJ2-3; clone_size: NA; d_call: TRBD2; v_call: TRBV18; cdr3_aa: CASSPPLAWDYEADTQYF; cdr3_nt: TGTGCCAGCTCACCACCGTTGGCCTGGGACTATGAGGCAGATACGCAGTATTTT
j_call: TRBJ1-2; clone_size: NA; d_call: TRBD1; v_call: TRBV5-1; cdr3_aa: CASSFDRVDGYTF; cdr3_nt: TGCGCCAGCAGCTTCGACAGGGTTGATGGCTACACCTTC
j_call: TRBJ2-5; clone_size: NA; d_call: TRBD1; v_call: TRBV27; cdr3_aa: CASSFAGTVQETQYF; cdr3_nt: TGTGCCAGCAGTTTCGCCGGGACAGTCCAAGAGACCCAGTACTTC
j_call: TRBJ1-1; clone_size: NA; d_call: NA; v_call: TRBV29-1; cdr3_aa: CSVELGTEAFF; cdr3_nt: TGCAGCGTTGAACTAGGAACTGAAGCTTTCTTT
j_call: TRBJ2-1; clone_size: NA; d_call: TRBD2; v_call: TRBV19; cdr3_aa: CASGTFGTSGHNEQFF; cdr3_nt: TGTGCCAGTGGAACCTTCGGGACTAGCGGCCACAATGAGCAGTTCTTC
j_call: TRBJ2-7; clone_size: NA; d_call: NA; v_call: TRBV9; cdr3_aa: CASSVGSDEQYF; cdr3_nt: TGTGCCAGCAGCGTAGGGTCAGACGAGCAGTACTTC
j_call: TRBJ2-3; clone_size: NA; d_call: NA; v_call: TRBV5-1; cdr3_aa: CASSSTGGVGTDTQYF; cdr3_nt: TGCGCCAGCAGCTCTACAGGGGGGGTGGGCACAGATACGCAGTATTTT
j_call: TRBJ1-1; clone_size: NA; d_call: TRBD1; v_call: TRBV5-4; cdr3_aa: CASSLTGTGATEAFF; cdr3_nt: TGTGCCAGCAGCCTGACTGGGACAGGGGCCACTGAAGCTTTCTTT
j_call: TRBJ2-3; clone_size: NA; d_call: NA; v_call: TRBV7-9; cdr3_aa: CASSLGHPRADTQYF; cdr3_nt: TGTGCCAGCAGCCTCGGACACCCAAGGGCAGATACGCAGTATTTT
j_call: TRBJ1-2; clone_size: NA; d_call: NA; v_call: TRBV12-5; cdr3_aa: CASGLAPTASHGYTF; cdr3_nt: TGTGCTAGTGGTTTGGCCCCAACAGCCTCTCATGGCTACACCTTC
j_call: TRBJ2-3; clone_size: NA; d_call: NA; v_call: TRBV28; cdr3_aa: CASSYGVYTQYF; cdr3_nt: TGTGCCAGCAGTTACGGGGTTTATACGCAGTATTTT
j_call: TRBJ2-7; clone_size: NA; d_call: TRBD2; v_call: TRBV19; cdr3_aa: CASTGDGGVEQYF; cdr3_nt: TGTGCCAGTACCGGAGACGGGGGGGTCGAGCAGTACTTC
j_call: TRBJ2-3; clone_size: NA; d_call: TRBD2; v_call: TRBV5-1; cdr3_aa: CASSLSRLAGVTQGTQYF; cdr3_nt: TGCGCCAGCAGCTTATCCCGCCTAGCGGGAGTCACCCAGGGTACGCAGTATTTT
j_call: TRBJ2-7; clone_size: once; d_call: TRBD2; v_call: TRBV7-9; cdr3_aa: CASSPNPRGVYEQYF; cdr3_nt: TGTGCCAGCAGCCCGAACCCGCGGGGGGTCTACGAGCAGTACTTC
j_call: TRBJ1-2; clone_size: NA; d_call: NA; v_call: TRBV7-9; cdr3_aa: CASSSSGWGYTF; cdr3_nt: TGTGCCAGCAGCTCCTCAGGGTGGGGCTACACCTTC
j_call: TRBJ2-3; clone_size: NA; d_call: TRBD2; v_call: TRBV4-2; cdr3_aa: CASSQEVGTSGSTDTQYF; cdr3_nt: TGTGCCAGCAGCCAAGAAGTTGGCACTAGCGGTAGCACAGATACGCAGTATTTT
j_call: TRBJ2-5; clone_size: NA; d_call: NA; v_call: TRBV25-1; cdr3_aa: CASSDTGRGETQYF; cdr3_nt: TGTGCCAGCAGTGATACAGGGAGGGGAGAGACCCAGTACTTC
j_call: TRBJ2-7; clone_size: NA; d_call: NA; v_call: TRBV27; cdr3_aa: CASSPQGGEQYF; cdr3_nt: TGTGCCAGCAGCCCCCAGGGGGGCGAGCAGTACTTC
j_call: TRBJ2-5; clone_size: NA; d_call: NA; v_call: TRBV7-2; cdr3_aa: CASSLSGVNRYTQYF; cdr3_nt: TGTGCCAGCAGCTTGTCGGGGGTGAATAGGTACACCCAGTACTTC
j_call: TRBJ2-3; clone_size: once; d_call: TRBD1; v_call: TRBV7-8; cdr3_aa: CASSSPGLSRGTGTQYF; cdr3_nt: TGTGCCAGCAGCTCCCCCGGACTCTCGAGAGGGACAGGGACGCAGTATTTT
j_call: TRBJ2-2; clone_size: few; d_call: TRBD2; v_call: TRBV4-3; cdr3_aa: CASSQAPAGISGTGELFF; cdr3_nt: TGCGCCAGCAGCCAAGCCCCAGCGGGAATCTCGGGCACCGGGGAGCTGTTTTTT
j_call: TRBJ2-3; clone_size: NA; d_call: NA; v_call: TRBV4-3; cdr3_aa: CASSQVVTVPDTQYF; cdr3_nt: TGCGCCAGCAGCCAAGTCGTCACTGTCCCGGATACGCAGTATTTT
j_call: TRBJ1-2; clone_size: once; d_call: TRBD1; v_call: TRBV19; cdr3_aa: CASRTGTGNYGYTF; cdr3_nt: TGTGCCAGTAGAACCGGGACAGGGAACTATGGCTACACCTTC
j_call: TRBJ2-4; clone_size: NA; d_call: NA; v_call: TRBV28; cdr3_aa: CASSLISPMSNIQYF; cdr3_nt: TGTGCCAGCAGTTTAATTAGCCCTATGTCAAACATTCAGTACTTC
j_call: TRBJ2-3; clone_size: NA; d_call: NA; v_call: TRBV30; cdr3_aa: CAWSVGRGADTQYF; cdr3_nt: TGTGCCTGGAGTGTCGGGAGAGGCGCAGATACGCAGTATTTT
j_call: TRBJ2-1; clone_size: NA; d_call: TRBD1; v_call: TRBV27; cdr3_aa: CASKSEQGAHNEQFF; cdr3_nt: TGTGCCAGCAAGTCGGAACAGGGGGCGCACAATGAGCAGTTCTTC
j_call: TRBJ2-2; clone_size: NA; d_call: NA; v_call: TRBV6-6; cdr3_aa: CAGSQGIIGELFF; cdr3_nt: TGTGCCGGCAGCCAGGGAATAATCGGGGAGCTGTTTTTT
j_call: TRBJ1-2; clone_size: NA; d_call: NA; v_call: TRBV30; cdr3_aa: CAWSQGNNYGYTF; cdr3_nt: TGTGCCTGGAGTCAGGGCAATAACTATGGCTACACCTTC
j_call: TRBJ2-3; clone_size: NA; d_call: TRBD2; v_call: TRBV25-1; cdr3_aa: CASDVAGGTDTQYF; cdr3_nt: TGTGCCAGCGACGTGGCGGGAGGGACAGATACGCAGTATTTT
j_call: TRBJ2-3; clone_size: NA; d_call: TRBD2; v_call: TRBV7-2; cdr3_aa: CASSPRLAGVTDTQYF; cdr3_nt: TGTGCCAGCAGCCCCCGACTAGCGGGAGTGACAGATACGCAGTATTTT
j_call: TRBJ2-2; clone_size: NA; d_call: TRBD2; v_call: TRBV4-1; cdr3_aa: CASSQTPPSGSRSSGELFF; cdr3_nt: TGCGCCAGCAGCCAGACCCCCCCTAGCGGGAGCCGTTCCAGCGGGGAGCTGTTTTTT
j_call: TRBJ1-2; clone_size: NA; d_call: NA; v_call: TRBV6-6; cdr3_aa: CASSSTDGYTF; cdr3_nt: TGTGCCAGCAGTTCGACAGATGGCTACACCTTC